Listed below are T cell receptor beta chains from one sample, sequenced in a study of shared clonotypes between healthy human individuals. TCRdb's copy holds only in-frame clones and misses some; the assay was immunoSEQ multiplex PCR. This table has 650,000 to 700,000 clones, about nine tenths appearing once. Sequencing was performed on memory CD8+ T cells from PBMCs. The source is a man between 18 and 29 years old in good health. Some clones in this sample may be carry-over from other donors' samples. CDR3s include the opening cysteine and the closing phenylalanine or tryptophan.

V gene,J gene,CDR3 protein
TRBV19,TRBJ2-7,CASSSQGASYEQYF
TRBV19,TRBJ1-5,CASRTANNQPQHF
TRBV6-1,TRBJ1-2,CASLPGAFLFYGYTF
TRBV19,TRBJ2-7,CASSMDRDRATYEQYF
TRBV7-6,TRBJ2-6,CASSPRDDSSGANVLTF
TRBV5-5,TRBJ2-2,CASSLVPEASTGELFF
TRBV9,TRBJ1-2,CASSVFQDRVYYGYTF
TRBV10-3,TRBJ2-7,CAISDRAGYEQYF
TRBV5-1,TRBJ2-1,CASSSKITSGSSYNEQFF
TRBV27,TRBJ1-2,CASSLLLGSNYGYTF
TRBV27,TRBJ2-7,CASSERLAGSDYEQYF
TRBV5-4,TRBJ2-1,CASSPPGAGGSREQFF
TRBV29-1,TRBJ2-7,CSVEAPSGAYSYEQYF
TRBV11-2,TRBJ2-5,CASSLAGGGKAQYF
TRBV6-5,TRBJ2-4,CAPIKNIQYF
TRBV7-8,TRBJ2-7,CASSLGGLAVFYEQYF
TRBV7-9,TRBJ1-3,CASSAAVGSSGNTIYF
TRBV5-6,TRBJ2-1,CASSFQSGSNEQFF
TRBV6-5,TRBJ2-1,CASSYRVAVNEQFF
TRBV7-9,TRBJ2-4,CASSPPPGESLPKNIQYF
TRBV27,TRBJ1-2,CASSPRGNYGYTF
TRBV7-2,TRBJ1-2,CASSPRFGTGGLGYTF
TRBV7-9,TRBJ2-1,CASSLEVEGDNEQFF
TRBV19,TRBJ1-5,CASSIVQLNQPQHF
TRBV6-5,TRBJ2-7,CASSYAGQSYEQYF
TRBV7-9,TRBJ2-1,CASSTSTDEQFF
TRBV28,TRBJ1-2,CASSPAHEYRGYTF
TRBV30,TRBJ1-4,CAWSEGQFLGEKLFF